The entry that follows covers one T cell receptor (beta chain) sequence. What it binds is unknown. Pooled together were second doses at about 4 or about 12 weeks. The record originates from a study of T cell responses to AZD1222 COVID-19 vaccine. V shed 6 bases and J shed 4 bases, with 15 bases lying between them. Germline V CDR1 and CDR2: SEHNR, FQNEAQ (reference sequence). This CDR3 has 14 amino acids. Findings and caveats of the study: The study identified only a handful of AZD1222 recipients as seropositive at baseline.

Clones were sequenced by immunoSEQ multiplex PCR, and TCRdb holds only the in-frame ones, with some missing. The repertoire holds over 100,000 clones, around 87% seen once, with about 2.5% in the top ten. This sequence joins TRBV7-9 and TRBJ1-2; D is perhaps TRBD1 (5 bases). The sequences come from peripheral blood, collected 28 days after the second AZD1222 dose. This TCR came from an adult who received the AZD1222 COVID-19 vaccine. The DNA for the CDR3 is TGTGCCAGCAGTGGGGTGTGGGGCGTCTATGGCTACACCTTC. Its translation: CASSGVWGVYGYTF.